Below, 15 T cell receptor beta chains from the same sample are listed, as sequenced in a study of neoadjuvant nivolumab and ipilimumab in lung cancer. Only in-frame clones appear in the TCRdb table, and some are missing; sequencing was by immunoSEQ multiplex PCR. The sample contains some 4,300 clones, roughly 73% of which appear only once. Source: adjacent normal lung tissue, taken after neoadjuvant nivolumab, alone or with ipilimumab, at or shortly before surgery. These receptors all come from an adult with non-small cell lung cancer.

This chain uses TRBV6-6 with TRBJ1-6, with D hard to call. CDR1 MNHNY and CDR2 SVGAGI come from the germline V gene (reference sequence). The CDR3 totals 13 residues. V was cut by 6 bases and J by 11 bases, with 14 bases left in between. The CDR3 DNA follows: TGTGCCAGCAGCCAATTAACCGGAACACCCCTCCACTTT. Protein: CASSQLTGTPLHF.

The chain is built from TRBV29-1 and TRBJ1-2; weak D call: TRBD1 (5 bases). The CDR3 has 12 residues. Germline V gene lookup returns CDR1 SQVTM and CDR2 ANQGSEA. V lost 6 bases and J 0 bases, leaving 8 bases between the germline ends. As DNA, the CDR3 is TGCAGCGTCACAGGAGCTAACTATGGCTACACCTTC. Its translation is CSVTGANYGYTF.

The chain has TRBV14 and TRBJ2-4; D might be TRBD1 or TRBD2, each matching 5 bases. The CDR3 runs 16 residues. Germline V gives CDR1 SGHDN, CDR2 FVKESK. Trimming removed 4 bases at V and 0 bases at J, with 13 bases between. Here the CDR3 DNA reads TGTGCCAGCAGCCTAACGTTAGGGACAGCCAAAAACATTCAGTACTTC. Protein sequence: CASSLTLGTAKNIQYF. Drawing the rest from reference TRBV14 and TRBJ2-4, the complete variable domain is EAGVTQFPSHSVIEKGQTVTLRCDPISGHDNLYWYRRVMGKEIKFLLHFVKESKQDESGMPNNRFLAERTGGTYSTLKVQPAELEDSGVYFCASSLTLGTAKNIQYFGAGTRLSVL.

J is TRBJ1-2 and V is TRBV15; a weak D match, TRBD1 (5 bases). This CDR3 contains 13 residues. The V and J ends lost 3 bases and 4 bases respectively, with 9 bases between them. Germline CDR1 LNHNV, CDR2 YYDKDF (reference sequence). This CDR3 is CATSSDRSYGYTF. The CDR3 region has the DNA TGTGCCACCAGCAGTGACAGAAGCTATGGCTACACCTTC.

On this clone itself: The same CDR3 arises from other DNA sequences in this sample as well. The CDR3 is CASSPGRSSYEQYF. The CDR3, as DNA: TGTGCCAGCTCACCAGGGAGGAGCTCCTACGAGCAGTACTTC. The J gene is TRBJ2-7, the V gene TRBV18; maybe TRBD2 (6 bases). V lost 2 bases to trimming and J lost 0 bases, with 8 bases between them. Per germline, CDR1 KGHSH and CDR2 LQKENI. This CDR3 region has 14 residues.

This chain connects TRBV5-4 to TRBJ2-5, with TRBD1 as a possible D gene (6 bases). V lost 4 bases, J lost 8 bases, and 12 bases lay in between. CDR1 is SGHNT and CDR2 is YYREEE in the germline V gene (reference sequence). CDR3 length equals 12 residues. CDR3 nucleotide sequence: TGTGCCAGCAGCCTACAGGGTAAAACCCAGTACTTC. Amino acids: CASSLQGKTQYF.

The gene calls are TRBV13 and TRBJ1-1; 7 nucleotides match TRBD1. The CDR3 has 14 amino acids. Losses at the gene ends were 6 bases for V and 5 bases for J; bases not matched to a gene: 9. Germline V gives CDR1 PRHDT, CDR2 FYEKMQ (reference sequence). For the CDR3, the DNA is TGTGCCAGCAGGGTCGGGCAGGGGGAGACTGAAGCTTTCTTT. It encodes CASRVGQGETEAFF.

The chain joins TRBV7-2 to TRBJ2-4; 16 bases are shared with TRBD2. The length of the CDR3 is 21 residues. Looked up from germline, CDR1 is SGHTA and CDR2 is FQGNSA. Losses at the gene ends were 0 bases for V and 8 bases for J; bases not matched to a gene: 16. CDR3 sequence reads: CASSLAVYDGTSGGEEYIQYF. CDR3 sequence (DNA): TGTGCCAGCAGCTTAGCCGTTTACGACGGGACTAGCGGGGGGGAGGAGTACATTCAGTACTTC.

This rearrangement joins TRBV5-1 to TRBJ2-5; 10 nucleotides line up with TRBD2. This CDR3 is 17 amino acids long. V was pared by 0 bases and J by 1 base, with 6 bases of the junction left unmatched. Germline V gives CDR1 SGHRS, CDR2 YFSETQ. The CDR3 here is CASSLGQVAGGQETQYF. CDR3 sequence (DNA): TGCGCCAGCAGCTTGGGTCAGGTAGCGGGGGGCCAAGAGACCCAGTACTTC.

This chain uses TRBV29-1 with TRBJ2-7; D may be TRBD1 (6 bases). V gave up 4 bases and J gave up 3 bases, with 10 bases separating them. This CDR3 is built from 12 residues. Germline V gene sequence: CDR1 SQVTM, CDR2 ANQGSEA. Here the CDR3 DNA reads TGCAGCGTTGCTGAGGGGGTCTACGAGCAGTACTTC. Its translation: CSVAEGVYEQYF.

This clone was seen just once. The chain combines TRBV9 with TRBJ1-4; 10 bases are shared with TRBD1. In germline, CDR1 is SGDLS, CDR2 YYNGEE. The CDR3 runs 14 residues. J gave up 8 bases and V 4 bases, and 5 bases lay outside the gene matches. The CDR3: CASSPTGGVEKLFF. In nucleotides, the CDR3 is TGTGCCAGCAGCCCGACAGGGGGCGTAGAAAAACTGTTTTTT.

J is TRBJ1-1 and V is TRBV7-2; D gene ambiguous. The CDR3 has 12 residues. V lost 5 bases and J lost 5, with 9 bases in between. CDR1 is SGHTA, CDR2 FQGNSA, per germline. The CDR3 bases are TGTGCCAGCAGCCCGCGGTCGACTGAAGCTTTCTTT. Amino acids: CASSPRSTEAFF.

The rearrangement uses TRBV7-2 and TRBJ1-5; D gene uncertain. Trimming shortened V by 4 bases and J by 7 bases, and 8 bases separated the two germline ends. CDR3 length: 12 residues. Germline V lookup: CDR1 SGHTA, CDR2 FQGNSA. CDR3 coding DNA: TGTGCCAGCAGCTATGGGCAACAGCCCCAGCATTTT. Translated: CASSYGQQPQHF.

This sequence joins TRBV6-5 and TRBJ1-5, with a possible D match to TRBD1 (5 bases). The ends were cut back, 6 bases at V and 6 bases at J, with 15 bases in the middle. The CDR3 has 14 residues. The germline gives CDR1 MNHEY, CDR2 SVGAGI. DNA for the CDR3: TGTGCCAGCAGGGCCGGGACGGGGGGTCAGCCCCAGCATTTT. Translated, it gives CASRAGTGGQPQHF.

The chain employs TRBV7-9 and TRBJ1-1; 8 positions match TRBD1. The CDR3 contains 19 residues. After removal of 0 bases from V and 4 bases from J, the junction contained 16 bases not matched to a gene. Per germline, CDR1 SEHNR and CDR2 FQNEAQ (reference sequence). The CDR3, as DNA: TGTGCCAGCAGCTTAGCGAAAGTCGCGACAGGGGCGAAGGGCACTGAAGCTTTCTTT. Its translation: CASSLAKVATGAKGTEAFF.